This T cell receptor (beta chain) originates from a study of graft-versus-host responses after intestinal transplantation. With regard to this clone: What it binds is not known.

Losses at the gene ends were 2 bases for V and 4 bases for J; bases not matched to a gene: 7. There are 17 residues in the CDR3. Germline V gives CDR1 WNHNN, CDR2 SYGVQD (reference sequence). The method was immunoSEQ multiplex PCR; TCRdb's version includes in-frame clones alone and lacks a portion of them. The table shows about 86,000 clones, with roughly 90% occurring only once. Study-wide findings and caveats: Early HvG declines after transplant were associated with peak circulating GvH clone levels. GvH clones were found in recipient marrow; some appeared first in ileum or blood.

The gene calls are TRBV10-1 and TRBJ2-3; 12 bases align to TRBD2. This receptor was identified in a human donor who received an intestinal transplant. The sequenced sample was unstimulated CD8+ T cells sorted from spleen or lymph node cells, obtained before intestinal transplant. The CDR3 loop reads CASSERASGRAPDTQYF. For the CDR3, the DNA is TGCGCCAGCAGTGAGAGGGCTAGCGGGAGGGCCCCAGATACGCAGTATTTT.